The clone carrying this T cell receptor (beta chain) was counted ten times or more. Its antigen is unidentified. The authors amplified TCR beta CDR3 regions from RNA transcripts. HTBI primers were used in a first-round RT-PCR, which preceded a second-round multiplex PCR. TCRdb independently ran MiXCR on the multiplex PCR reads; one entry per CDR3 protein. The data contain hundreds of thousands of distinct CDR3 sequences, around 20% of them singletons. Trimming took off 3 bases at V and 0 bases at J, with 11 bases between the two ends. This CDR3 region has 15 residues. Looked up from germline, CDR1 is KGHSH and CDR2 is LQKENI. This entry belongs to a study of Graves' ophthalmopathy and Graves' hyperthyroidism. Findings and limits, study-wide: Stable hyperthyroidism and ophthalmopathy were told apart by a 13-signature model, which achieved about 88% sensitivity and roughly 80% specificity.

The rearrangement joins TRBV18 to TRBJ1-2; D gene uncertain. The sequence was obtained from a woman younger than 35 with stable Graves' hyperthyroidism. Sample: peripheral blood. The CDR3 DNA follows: TGTGCCAGCTCACCGGTCCGGGAGGCTAACTATGGCTACACCTTC. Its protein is CASSPVREANYGYTF.